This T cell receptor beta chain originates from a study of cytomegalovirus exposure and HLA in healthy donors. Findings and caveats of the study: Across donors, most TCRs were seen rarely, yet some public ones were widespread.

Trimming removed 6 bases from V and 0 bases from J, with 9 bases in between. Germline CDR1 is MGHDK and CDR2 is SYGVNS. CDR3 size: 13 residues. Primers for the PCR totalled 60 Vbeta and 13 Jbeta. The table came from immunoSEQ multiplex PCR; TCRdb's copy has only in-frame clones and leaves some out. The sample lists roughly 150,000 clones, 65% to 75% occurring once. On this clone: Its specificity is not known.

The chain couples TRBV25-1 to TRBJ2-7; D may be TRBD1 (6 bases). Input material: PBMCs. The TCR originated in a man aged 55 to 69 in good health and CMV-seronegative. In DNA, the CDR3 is TGTGCCAGCAGGACAGGATCCTCCTACGAGCAGTACTTC. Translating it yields CASRTGSSYEQYF.